A single sample gave rise to the 13 T cell receptor beta chains below, sequenced in a study of CD8 T cells in Susac syndrome (dated by TCRdb to the late 2010s). The protocol used for the library was the immunoSEQ multiplex PCR assay. RNA was extracted using the RNeasy kit, and about 0.5 to 1 microgram was reverse transcribed with random hexamers. TCRdb trimmed the raw reads at Q25, called clones with MiXCR and kept productive beta chains. Every CDR3 protein is listed once, alongside the most common genes and DNA of its rows. For this sample there are about 130,000 distinct CDR3 sequences; nearly 95% appear just once. The top ten clonotypes cover roughly 0.11% of the sample. Sequencing input: CD4+ T cells from PBMCs. The receptors were gathered from a human donor in good health.

This clonotype was recorded once. This sequence joins TRBV5-6 and TRBJ1-2; a weak D match, TRBD1 (6 bases). V shed 3 bases and J shed 3 bases, with 18 bases lying between them. This CDR3 has 16 amino acids. Germline CDR1 is SGHDT and CDR2 is YYEEEE. The CDR3 region has the DNA TGTGCCAGCAGCTCTAGTGGGGGGCAGGAGCACTATGGCTACACCTTC. The encoded protein is CASSSSGGQEHYGYTF. Complete variable domain (other parts from reference TRBV5-6 and TRBJ1-2): DAGVTQSPTHLIKTRGQQVTLRCSPKSGHDTVSWYQQALGQGPQFIFQYYEEEERQRGNFPDRFSGHQFPNYSSELNVNALLLGDSALYLCASSSSGGQEHYGYTFGSGTRLTVV.

The V call is TRBV10-3, the J call TRBJ2-2, with D maybe TRBD2 (6 bases). The germline V gene has CDR1 ENHRY and CDR2 SYGVKD. V was pared by 8 bases and J by 1 base, with 8 bases between. This CDR3 has 13 residues. The DNA of the CDR3 is TGTGCCATCGGGCGGGAGAACACCGGGGAGCTGTTTTTT. It encodes CAIGRENTGELFF.

The chain couples TRBV6-5 to TRBJ2-3, with 8 nucleotides matching TRBD2. Trimming cost V 4 bases and J 4 bases; bases outside gene matches: 4. The V gene's germline CDR1 is MNHEY and CDR2 SVGAGI. This CDR3 contains 14 residues. In DNA, the CDR3 is TGTGCCAGCAGTTTAGACGGGAGGGCAGATACGCAGTATTTT. Protein sequence: CASSLDGRADTQYF.

The rearrangement uses TRBV29-1 and TRBJ1-5, with a weak D call TRBD1 (5 bases). The CDR3 consists of 12 residues. Germline CDR1 reads SQVTM; CDR2 reads ANQGSEA. Trimming pared 7 bases from V and 8 bases from J, leaving 15 bases between. CDR3 sequence: CSAILEGEPQHF. The CDR3 DNA reads TGCAGCGCTATTTTAGAAGGGGAGCCCCAGCATTTT.

The chain couples TRBV29-1 to TRBJ1-4, with D unresolved. The CDR3 loop spans 12 amino acids. Germline CDR1 and CDR2: SQVTM and ANQGSEA. The V gene lost 4 bases and the J gene lost 7 bases, with 10 bases spanning the gap. In DNA, the CDR3 is TGCAGCGTTGTAGGGCAAAGTGAAAAACTGTTTTTT. This sequence encodes CSVVGQSEKLFF.

This sequence joins TRBV7-2 and TRBJ2-1, with 7 positions matching TRBD1. Germline CDR1 and CDR2: SGHTA and FQGNSA. The CDR3 is 15 residues long. Losses at the gene ends were 0 bases for V and 6 bases for J; bases not matched to a gene: 5. CDR3 sequence reads: CASSLAATGFNEQFF. CDR3 nucleotides: TGTGCCAGCAGCTTAGCGGCGACAGGGTTCAATGAGCAGTTCTTC.

This sequence joins TRBV18 and TRBJ2-5; D is unclear. This CDR3 spans 13 amino acids. CDR1 and CDR2 from the germline V gene are KGHSH and LQKENI. V lost 2 bases and J 5 bases, leaving 9 bases between the germline ends. This CDR3 reads CASSPMAIETQYF. The CDR3 DNA sequence: TGTGCCAGCTCACCAATGGCGATCGAGACCCAGTACTTC.

The rearrangement joins TRBV28 to TRBJ2-1, with 8 bases identical to TRBD2. Per germline, CDR1 MDHEN and CDR2 SYDVKM. Germline trimming cut 6 bases from V and 0 bases from J; bases unmatched to any gene: 4. The length of the CDR3 is 15 residues. The chain's CDR3 is CASRESGSSYNEQFF. CDR3 bases: TGTGCCAGCAGGGAAAGCGGGAGCTCCTACAATGAGCAGTTCTTC.

The chain links TRBV3-1 to TRBJ2-5, with D possibly matching TRBD1 (6 bases). The CDR3 is made up of 11 amino acids. Germline V lookup: CDR1 LGHDT, CDR2 YNNKEL (reference sequence). The ends were cut back, 7 bases at V and 5 bases at J, with 8 bases in the middle. The CDR3 DNA follows: TGTGCCAGCAAAACAGGGGAGACCCAGTACTTC. It encodes CASKTGETQYF.

The J gene is TRBJ2-2, the V gene TRBV3-1; 7 bases fit TRBD2. Trimming took 4 bases from V and 6 from J; bases not matched to a gene: 17. CDR3 length: 18 residues. Per germline, CDR1 LGHDT and CDR2 YNNKEL (reference sequence). CDR3 sequence: CASSPRGQVLALAGELFF. The CDR3 DNA reads TGTGCCAGCAGCCCCCGCGGTCAGGTACTAGCGTTGGCCGGGGAGCTGTTTTTT.

The chain recombines TRBV7-2 with TRBJ1-5, with D perhaps matching TRBD1 (5 bases). The V gene's germline CDR1 is SGHTA and CDR2 FQGNSA. V dropped 2 bases and J dropped 7 bases, with 12 bases sitting between them. The CDR3 is 14 amino acids. The CDR3 bases are TGTGCCAGCAGCTTAACAGGCGCCCTCCAGCCCCAGCATTTT. Translating gives CASSLTGALQPQHF.

This rearrangement joins TRBV20-1 to TRBJ2-7; D possibly corresponds to TRBD2 (5 bases). The CDR3 is 12 residues long. V was shortened by 3 bases and J by 2 bases, with 8 bases between the two germline ends. The germline gives CDR1 DFQATT, CDR2 SNEGSKA (reference sequence). In DNA, the CDR3 is TGCAGTGCTAGGACGACTACCTACGAGCAGTACTTC. Amino acid sequence: CSARTTTYEQYF.

This clonotype was counted once. This chain joins TRBV27 and TRBJ1-2; TRBD1 might be the D (5 bases). Per the germline V gene, CDR1 is MNHEY and CDR2 is SMNVEV (reference sequence). V was clipped by 2 bases and J by 5 bases, with 9 bases between them. The CDR3 consists of 13 residues. CDR3 loop: CASSLEGAYGYTF. CDR3 sequence (DNA): TGTGCCAGCAGTTTAGAAGGGGCTTATGGCTACACCTTC.